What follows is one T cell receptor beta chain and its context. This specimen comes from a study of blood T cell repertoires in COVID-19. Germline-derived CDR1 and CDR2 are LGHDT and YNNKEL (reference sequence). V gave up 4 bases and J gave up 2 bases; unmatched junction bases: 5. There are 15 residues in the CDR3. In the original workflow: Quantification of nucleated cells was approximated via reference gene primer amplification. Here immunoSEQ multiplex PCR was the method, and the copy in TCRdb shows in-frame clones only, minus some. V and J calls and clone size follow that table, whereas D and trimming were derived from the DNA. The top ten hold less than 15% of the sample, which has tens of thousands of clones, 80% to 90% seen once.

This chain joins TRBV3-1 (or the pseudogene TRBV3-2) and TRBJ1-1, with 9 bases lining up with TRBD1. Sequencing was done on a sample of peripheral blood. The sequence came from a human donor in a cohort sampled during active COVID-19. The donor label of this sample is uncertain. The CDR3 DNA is TGTGCCAGCAGCCTCCGGGACAGGGCTAACACTGAAGCTTTCTTT. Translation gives CASSLRDRANTEAFF.